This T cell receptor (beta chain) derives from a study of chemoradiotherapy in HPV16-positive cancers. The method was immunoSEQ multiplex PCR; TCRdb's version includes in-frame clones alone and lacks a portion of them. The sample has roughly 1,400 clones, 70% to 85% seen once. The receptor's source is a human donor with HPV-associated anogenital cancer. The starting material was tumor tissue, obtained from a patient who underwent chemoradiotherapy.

DNA for the CDR3: TGTGCCAGCAGTGAAGCACTAGCGGGAGGCACAGATACGCAGTATTTT. This sequence encodes CASSEALAGGTDTQYF. V usage is TRBV6-1 and J usage is TRBJ2-3; TRBD2 matches at 11 bases. CDR3 size: 16 residues. CDR1 is MNHNS and CDR2 is SASEGT in the germline V gene. The V gene end was trimmed by 0 bases and the J gene end by 1 base; junction bases not matched to a gene: 0.